The rows below give T cell receptor beta chains drawn from one sample of a study of regulatory T cells in long-lasting Graves disease. MiXCR was run by TCRdb on the multiplex PCR reads, yielding one entry per CDR3 protein. Among 550,000 to 700,000 distinct CDR3 sequences listed, 15% to 20% were seen once. Separately, the same data were catalogued under a study of T cells in Graves' hyperthyroidism and ophthalmopathy.

Sequencing used peripheral blood mononuclear cells (PBMCs), obtained at new diagnosis, from a patient treated with antithyroid drugs. These receptors originate from a man between 18 and 29 years old with Graves disease. Each CDR3 is given with its conserved first and last residue. D genes are given only for firm matches. The listing skips clone size in some rows; elsewhere it reads once, few, many or a size class.

TRBV27	NA	TRBJ2-3	NA	TGTGCCAGCGAGGCCCTAAGCCTACAGGGAACAGATACGCAGTATTTT	CASEALSLQGTDTQYF
TRBV7-8	NA	TRBJ2-1	NA	TGTGCCAGCAGCTCCTGGAGGGGGAGCTCCTACAATGAGCAGTTCTTC	CASSSWRGSSYNEQFF
TRBV5-5	NA	TRBJ2-3	NA	TGTGCCAGCGCTACCGAAAGCACAGATACGCAGTATTTT	CASATESTDTQYF
TRBV30	NA	TRBJ1-3	TRBD1	TGTGCCTGGAGTCCCGGGACAGGGGGAAACACCATACATTTT	CAWSPGTGGNTIHF
TRBV2	NA	TRBJ2-7	NA	TGTGCCAGCAGTAATCTGTATGACTCCGAGCAGTACTTC	CASSNLYDSEQYF
TRBV9	NA	TRBJ2-3	NA	TGTGCCAGCAGCGTATTTGGCACTAGCACAGATACGCAGTATTTT	CASSVFGTSTDTQYF
TRBV25-1	NA	TRBJ2-1	TRBD1	TGTGCCAGCAGTGACGAGGAACAGGGGGCGAACAGCTACAATGAGCAGTTCTTC	CASSDEEQGANSYNEQFF
TRBV12-5	NA	TRBJ2-3	TRBD2	TGTGCTAGTGGTTTGGCGACTAGCAGGAAAACAGATACGCAGTATTTT	CASGLATSRKTDTQYF
TRBV6-5	many	TRBJ1-5	NA	TGTGCCAGCAGTTACGGTAGCAATCAGCCCCAGCATTTT	CASSYGSNQPQHF
TRBV15	NA	TRBJ1-5	TRBD1	TGTGCCACCAGCAGGGACGACAGGGTAAATCAGCCCCAGCATTTT	CATSRDDRVNQPQHF
TRBV3-1	many	TRBJ2-1	TRBD2	TGTGCCAGCAGATCGACTAGCGGGAGTAATGAGCAGTTCTTC	CASRSTSGSNEQFF
TRBV7-9	NA	TRBJ2-7	TRBD2	TGTGCCAGCAGCTCGCCTCGACTAGCCTCCTACGAGCAGTACTTC	CASSSPRLASYEQYF
TRBV11-3	many	TRBJ1-5	NA	TGTGCCAGCAGCTTATGGGGGCTCAATCAGCCCCAGCATTTT	CASSLWGLNQPQHF
TRBV2	NA	TRBJ1-1	NA	TGTGCCAGCATCAAAGGGGGGACATCGAACACTGAAGCTTTCTTT	CASIKGGTSNTEAFF
TRBV12-3/TRBV12-4	many	TRBJ2-5	TRBD1	TGTGCCAGCAGTTTAGCTTTCGGGACAGCGGAGACCCAGTACTTC	CASSLAFGTAETQYF
TRBV6-2/TRBV6-3	NA	TRBJ1-6	TRBD1	TGTGCCAGCAGTCGCCGACAGGGCAGATCCTATAATTCACCCCTCCACTTT	CASSRRQGRSYNSPLHF
TRBV27	many	TRBJ2-7	NA	TGTGCCAGCAGTTTCCTAGGACAGAGATACGAGCAGTACTTC	CASSFLGQRYEQYF
TRBV7-2	many	TRBJ2-1	TRBD2	TGTGCCAGCAGCCCCGGGGGGGGACCTGAGCAGTTCTTC	CASSPGGGPEQFF
TRBV2	NA	TRBJ2-5	TRBD1	TGTGCCAGCACCACGGACAGGGGACTCTCAGAGACCCAGTACTTC	CASTTDRGLSETQYF
TRBV7-6	NA	TRBJ2-1	NA	TGTGCCAGCAGCCAAAGGGACGGCGTATACAATGAGCAGTTCTTC	CASSQRDGVYNEQFF
TRBV19	NA	TRBJ1-3	NA	TGTGCCAGTAGTAACGCTGGCAGGGATCCTTCTGGAAACACCATATATTTT	CASSNAGRDPSGNTIYF
TRBV11-2	many	TRBJ1-2	NA	TGTGCCAGCAGCCCCCGGGGCAGGGGCTCCCCCTATGGCTACACCTTC	CASSPRGRGSPYGYTF
TRBV3-1	NA	TRBJ1-2	NA	TGTGCCAGCAGTCGATCAGGGGTTGGTGACTATGGCTACACCTTC	CASSRSGVGDYGYTF
TRBV30	many	TRBJ1-4	NA	TGTGCCGGAACAGGACAGCTTAATGAAAAACTGTTTTTT	CAGTGQLNEKLFF
TRBV30	NA	TRBJ1-2	NA	TGTGCCTGGAGTGCAACAGGCTTCTATGGCTACACCTTC	CAWSATGFYGYTF
TRBV12-3/TRBV12-4	many	TRBJ1-2	NA	TGTGCCAGCAGAGAGGGACCGCGGAGATCGGAGGGGGGTTACACCTTC	CASREGPRRSEGGYTF
TRBV19	NA	TRBJ2-7	NA	TGTGCCAGCCGTTTGACGGAGTCCTACGAGCAGTACTTC	CASRLTESYEQYF